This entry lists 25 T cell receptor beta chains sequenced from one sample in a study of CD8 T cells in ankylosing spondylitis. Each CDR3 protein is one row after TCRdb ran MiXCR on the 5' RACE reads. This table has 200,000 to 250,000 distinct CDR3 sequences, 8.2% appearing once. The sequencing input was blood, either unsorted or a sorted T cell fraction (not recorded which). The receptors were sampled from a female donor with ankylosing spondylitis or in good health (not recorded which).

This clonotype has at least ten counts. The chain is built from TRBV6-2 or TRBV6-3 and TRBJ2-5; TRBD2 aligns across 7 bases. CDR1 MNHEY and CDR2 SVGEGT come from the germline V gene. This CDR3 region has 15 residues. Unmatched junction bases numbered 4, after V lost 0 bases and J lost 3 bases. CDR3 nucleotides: TGTGCCAGCAGTTACTCTTTTGCGGGAGAAGAGACCCAGTACTTC. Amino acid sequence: CASSYSFAGEETQYF.

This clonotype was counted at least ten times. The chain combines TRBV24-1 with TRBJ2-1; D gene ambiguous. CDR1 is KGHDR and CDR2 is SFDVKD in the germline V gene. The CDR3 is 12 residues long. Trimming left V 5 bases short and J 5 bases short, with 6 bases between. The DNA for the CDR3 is TGTGCCACCAGTGGCTGGAACAATGAGCAGTTCTTC. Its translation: CATSGWNNEQFF.

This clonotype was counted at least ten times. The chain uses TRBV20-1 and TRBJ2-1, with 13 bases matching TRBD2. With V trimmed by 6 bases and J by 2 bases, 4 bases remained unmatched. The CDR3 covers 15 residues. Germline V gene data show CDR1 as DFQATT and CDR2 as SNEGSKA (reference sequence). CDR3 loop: CSATGLAGAYNEQFF. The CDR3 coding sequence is TGCAGTGCCACCGGACTAGCGGGAGCCTACAATGAGCAGTTCTTC.

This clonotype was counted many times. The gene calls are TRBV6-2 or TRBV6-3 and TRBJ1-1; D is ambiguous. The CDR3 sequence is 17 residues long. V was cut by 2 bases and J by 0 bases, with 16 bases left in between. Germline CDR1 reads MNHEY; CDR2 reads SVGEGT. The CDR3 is CASSYPRERGMNTEAFF. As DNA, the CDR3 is TGTGCCAGCAGTTACCCTAGGGAGAGAGGCATGAACACTGAAGCTTTCTTT.

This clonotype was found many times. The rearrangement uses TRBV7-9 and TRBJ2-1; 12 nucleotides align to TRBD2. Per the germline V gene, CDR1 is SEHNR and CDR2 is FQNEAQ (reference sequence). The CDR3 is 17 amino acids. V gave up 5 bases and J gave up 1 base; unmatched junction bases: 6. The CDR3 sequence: CASSPETSGRSYNEQFF. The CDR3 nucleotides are TGTGCCAGCAGCCCGGAGACTAGCGGGAGATCCTACAATGAGCAGTTCTTC.

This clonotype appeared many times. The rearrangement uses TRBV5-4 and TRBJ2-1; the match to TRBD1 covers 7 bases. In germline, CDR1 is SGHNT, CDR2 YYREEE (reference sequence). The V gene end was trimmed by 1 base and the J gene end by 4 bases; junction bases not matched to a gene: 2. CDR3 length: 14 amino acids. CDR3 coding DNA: TGTGCCAGCAGCTTGCCGGGACAGTACAATGAGCAGTTCTTC. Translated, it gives CASSLPGQYNEQFF. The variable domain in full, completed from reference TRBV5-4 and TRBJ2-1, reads ETGVTQSPTHLIKTRGQQVTLRCSSQSGHNTVSWYQQALGQGPQFIFQYYREEENGRGNFPPRFSGLQFPNYSSELNVNALELDDSALYLCASSLPGQYNEQFFGPGTRLTVL.

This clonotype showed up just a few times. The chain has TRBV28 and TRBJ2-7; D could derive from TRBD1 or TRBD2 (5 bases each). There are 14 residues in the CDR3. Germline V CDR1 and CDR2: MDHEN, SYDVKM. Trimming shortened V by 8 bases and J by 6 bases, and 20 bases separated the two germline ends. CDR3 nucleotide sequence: TGTGCCAGCTGGCCCCGGGACGGGCTTTTCGAGCAGTACTTC. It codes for CASWPRDGLFEQYF.

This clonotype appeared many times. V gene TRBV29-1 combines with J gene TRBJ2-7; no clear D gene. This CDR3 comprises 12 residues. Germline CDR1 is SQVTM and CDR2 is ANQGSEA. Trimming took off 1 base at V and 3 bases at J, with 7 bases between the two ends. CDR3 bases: TGCAGCGTTGAAGCGGTAGGCTACGAGCAGTACTTC. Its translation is CSVEAVGYEQYF.

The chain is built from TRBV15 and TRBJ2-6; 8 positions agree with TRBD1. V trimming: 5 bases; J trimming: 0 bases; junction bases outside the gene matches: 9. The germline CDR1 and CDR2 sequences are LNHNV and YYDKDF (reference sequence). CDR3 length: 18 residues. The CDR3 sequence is CATSSRRTGSSGANVLTF. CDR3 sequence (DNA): TGTGCCACCAGCTCCCGACGGACAGGGAGCTCTGGGGCCAACGTCCTGACTTTC.

DNA for the CDR3: TGCAGTGCTAACTGGGGGCTCCAACAAGAGACCCAGTACTTC. It encodes CSANWGLQQETQYF. The rearrangement joins TRBV20-1 to TRBJ2-5, with a possible D match to TRBD1 (6 bases). Trimming removed 4 bases at V and 2 bases at J, with 14 bases between. CDR1 DFQATT and CDR2 SNEGSKA come from the germline V gene (reference sequence). The CDR3 loop spans 14 amino acids.

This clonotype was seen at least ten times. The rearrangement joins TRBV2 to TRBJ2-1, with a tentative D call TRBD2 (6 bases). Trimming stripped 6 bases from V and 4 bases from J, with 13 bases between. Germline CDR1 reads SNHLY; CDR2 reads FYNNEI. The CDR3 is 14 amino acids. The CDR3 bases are TGTGCCAGCAGGTTCTCGGAGGGATACAATGAGCAGTTCTTC. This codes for CASRFSEGYNEQFF.

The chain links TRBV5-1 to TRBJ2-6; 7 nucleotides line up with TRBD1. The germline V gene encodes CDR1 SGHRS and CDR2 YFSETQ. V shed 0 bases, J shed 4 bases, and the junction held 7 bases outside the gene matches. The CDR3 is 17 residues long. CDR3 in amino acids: CASSLGATGSGANVLTF. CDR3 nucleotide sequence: TGCGCCAGCAGCTTGGGGGCGACAGGGTCCGGGGCCAACGTCCTGACTTTC.

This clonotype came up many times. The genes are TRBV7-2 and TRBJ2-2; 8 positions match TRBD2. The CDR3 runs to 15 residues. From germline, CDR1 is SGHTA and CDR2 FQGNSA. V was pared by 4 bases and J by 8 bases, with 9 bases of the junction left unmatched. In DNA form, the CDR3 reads TGTGCCAGCAGCTCCCTGGGACTAGGCCAGGGGGAGCTGTTTTTT. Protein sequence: CASSSLGLGQGELFF.

CDR3 DNA sequence: TGTGCCTGGAGTGTCGGGAGCGCGTCGTGGGAGCAGTTCTTC. As protein: CAWSVGSASWEQFF. This chain joins TRBV30 and TRBJ2-1; D perhaps matches TRBD2 (6 bases). The CDR3 has 14 amino acids. Deletions cut 0 bases from V and 10 bases from J, with 16 bases between. Germline V gene data show CDR1 as GTSNPN and CDR2 as SVGIG (reference sequence).

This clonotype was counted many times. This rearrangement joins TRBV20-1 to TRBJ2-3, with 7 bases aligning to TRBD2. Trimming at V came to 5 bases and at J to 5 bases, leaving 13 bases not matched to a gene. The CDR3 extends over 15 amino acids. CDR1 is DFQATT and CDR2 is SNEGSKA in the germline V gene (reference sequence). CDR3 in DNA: TGCAGTGCTGGGAGGGCCCTGGAAAGGGGAGATACGCAGTATTTT. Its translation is CSAGRALERGDTQYF.

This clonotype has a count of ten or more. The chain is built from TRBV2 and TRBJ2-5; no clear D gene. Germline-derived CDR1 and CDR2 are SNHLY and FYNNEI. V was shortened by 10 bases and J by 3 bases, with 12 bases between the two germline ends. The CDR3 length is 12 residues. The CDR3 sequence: CATAWWKETQYF. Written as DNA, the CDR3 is TGTGCCACCGCGTGGTGGAAAGAGACCCAGTACTTC.

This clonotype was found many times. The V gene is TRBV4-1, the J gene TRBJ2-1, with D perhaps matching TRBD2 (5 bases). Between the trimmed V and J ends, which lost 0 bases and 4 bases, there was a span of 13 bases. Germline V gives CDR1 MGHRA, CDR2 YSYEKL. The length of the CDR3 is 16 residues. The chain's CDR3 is CASSQDRISDYNEQFF. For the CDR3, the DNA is TGCGCCAGCAGCCAAGATCGGATTAGCGATTACAATGAGCAGTTCTTC.

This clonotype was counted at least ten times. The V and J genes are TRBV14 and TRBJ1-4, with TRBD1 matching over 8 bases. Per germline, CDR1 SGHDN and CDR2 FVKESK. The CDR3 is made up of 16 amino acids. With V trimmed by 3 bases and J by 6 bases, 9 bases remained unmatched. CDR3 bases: TGTGCCAGCAGCCATCCTCGGACAGGGACATATGAAAAACTGTTTTTT. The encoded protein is CASSHPRTGTYEKLFF. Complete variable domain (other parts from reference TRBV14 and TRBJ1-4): EAGVTQFPSHSVIEKGQTVTLRCDPISGHDNLYWYRRVMGKEIKFLLHFVKESKQDESGMPNNRFLAERTGGTYSTLKVQPAELEDSGVYFCASSHPRTGTYEKLFFGSGTQLSVL.

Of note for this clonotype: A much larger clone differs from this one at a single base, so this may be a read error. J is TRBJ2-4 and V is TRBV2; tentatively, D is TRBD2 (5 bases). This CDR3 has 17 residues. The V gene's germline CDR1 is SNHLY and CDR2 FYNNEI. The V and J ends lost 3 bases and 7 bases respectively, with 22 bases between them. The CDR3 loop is CASSDRASWRLRNIQYF. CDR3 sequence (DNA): TGTGCCAGCAGTGATCGGGCTAGCTGGAGGTTGCGGAACATTCAGTACTTC. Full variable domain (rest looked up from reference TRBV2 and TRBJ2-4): EPEVTQTPSHQVTQMGQEVILRCVPISNHLYFYWYRQILGQKVEFLVSFYNNEISEKSEIFDDQFSVERPDGSNFTLKIRSTKLEDSAMYFCASSDRASWRLRNIQYFGAGTRLSVL.

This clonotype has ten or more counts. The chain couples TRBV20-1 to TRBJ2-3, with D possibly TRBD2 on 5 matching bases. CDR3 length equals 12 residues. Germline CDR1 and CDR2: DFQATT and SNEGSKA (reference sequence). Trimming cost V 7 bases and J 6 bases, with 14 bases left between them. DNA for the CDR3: TGCAGTGTGGCCTGGACGGGGGATACGCAGTATTTT. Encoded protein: CSVAWTGDTQYF.

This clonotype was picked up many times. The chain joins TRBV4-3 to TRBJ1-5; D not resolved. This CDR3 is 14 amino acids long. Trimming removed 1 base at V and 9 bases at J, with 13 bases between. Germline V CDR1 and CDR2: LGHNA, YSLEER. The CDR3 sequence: CASSQGVVYRPQHF. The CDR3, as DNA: TGCGCCAGCAGCCAAGGGGTAGTATATCGGCCCCAGCATTTT.

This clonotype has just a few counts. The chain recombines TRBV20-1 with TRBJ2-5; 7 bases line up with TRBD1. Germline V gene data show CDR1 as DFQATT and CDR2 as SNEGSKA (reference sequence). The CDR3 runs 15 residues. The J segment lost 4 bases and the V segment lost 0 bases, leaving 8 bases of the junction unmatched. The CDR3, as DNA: TGCAGTGCTAGAGATTACAGGGGTGTTATAGAGACCCAGTACTTC. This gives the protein CSARDYRGVIETQYF.

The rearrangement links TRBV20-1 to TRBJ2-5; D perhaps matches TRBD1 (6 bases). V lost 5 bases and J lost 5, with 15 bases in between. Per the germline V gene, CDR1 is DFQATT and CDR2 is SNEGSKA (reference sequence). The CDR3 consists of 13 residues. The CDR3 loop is CSADVGAMETQYF. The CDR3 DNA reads TGCAGTGCTGATGTGGGGGCGATGGAGACCCAGTACTTC.

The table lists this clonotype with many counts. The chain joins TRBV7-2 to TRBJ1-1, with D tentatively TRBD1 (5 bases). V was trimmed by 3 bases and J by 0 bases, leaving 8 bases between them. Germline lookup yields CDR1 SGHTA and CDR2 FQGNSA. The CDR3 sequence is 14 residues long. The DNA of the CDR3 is TGTGCCAGCAGCTTGGGAGGGGTGAACACTGAAGCTTTCTTT. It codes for CASSLGGVNTEAFF. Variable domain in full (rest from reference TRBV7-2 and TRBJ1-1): GAGVSQSPSNKVTEKGKDVELRCDPISGHTALYWYRQSLGQGLEFLIYFQGNSAPDKSGLPSDRFSAERTGGSVSTLTIQRTQQEDSAVYLCASSLGGVNTEAFFGQGTRLTVV.

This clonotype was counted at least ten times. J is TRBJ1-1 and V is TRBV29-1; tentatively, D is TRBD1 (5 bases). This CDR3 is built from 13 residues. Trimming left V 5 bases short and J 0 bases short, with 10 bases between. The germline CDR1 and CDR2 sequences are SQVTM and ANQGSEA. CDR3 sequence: CSVRGLLNTEAFF. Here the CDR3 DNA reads TGCAGCGTTAGGGGACTGCTGAACACTGAAGCTTTCTTT.